This record covers a single T cell receptor beta chain. The data stem from a study of beta chain features in type 1 diabetes. Isolated RNA was reverse transcribed in full, so expressed TCRB transcripts were sequenced. The protocol was immunoSEQ multiplex PCR, while the TCRdb copy is restricted to in-frame clones and leaves out a portion. The table has under 400,000 clones, 13% to 15% seen once; the top ten hold more than 6.5%. This TCR derives from a man between 25 and 39 years old in good health. The specimen sequenced was central memory CD4+ T cells from blood.

The CDR3 loop reads CASKKDVNNEQFF. CDR3 nucleotides: TGTGCCAGCAAGAAGGACGTAAACAATGAGCAGTTCTTC. This chain connects TRBV2 to TRBJ2-1, with D unresolved. Trimming removed 7 bases at V and 5 bases at J, with 12 bases between. The CDR3 spans 13 residues. In germline, CDR1 is SNHLY, CDR2 FYNNEI.